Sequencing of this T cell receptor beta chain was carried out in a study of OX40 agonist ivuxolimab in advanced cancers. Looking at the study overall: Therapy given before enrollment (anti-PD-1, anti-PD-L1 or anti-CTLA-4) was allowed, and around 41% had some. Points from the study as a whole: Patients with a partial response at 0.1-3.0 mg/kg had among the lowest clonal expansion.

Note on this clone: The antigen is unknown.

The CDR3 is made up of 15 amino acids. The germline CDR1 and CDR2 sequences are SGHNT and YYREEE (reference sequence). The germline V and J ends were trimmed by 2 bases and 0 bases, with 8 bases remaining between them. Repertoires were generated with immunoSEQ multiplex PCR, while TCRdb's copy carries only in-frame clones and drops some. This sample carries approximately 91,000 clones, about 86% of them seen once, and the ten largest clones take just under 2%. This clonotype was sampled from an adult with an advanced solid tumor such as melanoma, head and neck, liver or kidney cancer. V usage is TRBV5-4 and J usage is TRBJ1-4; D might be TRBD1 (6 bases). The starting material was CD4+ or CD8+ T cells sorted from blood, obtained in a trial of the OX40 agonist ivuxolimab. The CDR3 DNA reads TGTGCCAGCAGCTTACAGGGTGCAACTAATGAAAAACTGTTTTTT. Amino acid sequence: CASSLQGATNEKLFF.